This TCR beta chain was documented in a study of T cell responses to AZD1222 COVID-19 vaccine. For the study at large: Second doses at about 4 or about 12 weeks were pooled. Study conclusions and caveats: Spike was spanned by vaccine-associated CD4 TCRs, with dominance at 160-218 and 743-854. Baseline serostatus was positive in only six AZD1222 recipients. Spike-specific TCR breadth and depth went up after people got two AZD1222 doses.

This clone was seen repeatedly, ten times or more. Its matching antigen is unknown. Data came from immunoSEQ multiplex PCR; TCRdb stores just in-frame clones and leaves some out. Of 100,000 or so clones in the sample, about four fifths are singletons; the top ten hold 4% to 6%. The TCR originated in an adult in good health. The sequences come from peripheral blood, collected on day 0 of AZD1222 vaccination.

The CDR3, as DNA: TGTGCCATTAAACAGGGGACACCCCTCCACTTT. It codes for CAIKQGTPLHF. This rearrangement joins TRBV6-5 to TRBJ1-6, with 7 bases that match TRBD1. The germline CDR1 and CDR2 sequences are MNHEY and SVGAGI. V shed 10 bases, J shed 11 bases, and the junction held 5 bases outside the gene matches. This CDR3 region has 11 residues.